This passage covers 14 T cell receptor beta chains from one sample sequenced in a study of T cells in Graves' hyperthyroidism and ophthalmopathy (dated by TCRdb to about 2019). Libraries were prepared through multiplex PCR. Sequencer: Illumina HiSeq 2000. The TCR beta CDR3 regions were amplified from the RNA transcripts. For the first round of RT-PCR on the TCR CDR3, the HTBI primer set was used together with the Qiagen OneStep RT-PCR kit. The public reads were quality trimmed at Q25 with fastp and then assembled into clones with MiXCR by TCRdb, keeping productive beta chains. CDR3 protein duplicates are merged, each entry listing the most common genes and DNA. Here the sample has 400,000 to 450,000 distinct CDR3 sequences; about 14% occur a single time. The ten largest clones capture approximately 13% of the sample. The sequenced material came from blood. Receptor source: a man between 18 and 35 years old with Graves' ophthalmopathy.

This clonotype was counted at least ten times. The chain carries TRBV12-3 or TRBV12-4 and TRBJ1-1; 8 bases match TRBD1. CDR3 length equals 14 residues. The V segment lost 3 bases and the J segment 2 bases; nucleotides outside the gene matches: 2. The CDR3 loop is CASSFTGGNTEAFF. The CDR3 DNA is TGTGCCAGCAGTTTTACAGGGGGAAACACTGAAGCTTTCTTT.

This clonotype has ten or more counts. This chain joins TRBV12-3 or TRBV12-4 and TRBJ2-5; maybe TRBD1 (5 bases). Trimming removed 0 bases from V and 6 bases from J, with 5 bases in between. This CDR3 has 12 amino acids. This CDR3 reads CASSLAGQTQYF. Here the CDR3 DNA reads TGTGCCAGCAGTTTAGCGGGGCAGACCCAGTACTTC.

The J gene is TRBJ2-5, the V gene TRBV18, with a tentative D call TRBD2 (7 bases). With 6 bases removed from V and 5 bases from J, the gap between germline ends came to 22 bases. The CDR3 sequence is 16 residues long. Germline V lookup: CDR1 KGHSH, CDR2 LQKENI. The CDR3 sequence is CASSYTAGGQGETQYF. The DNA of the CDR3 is TGTGCCAGCTCCTACACGGCCGGGGGGCAAGGGGAGACCCAGTACTTC.

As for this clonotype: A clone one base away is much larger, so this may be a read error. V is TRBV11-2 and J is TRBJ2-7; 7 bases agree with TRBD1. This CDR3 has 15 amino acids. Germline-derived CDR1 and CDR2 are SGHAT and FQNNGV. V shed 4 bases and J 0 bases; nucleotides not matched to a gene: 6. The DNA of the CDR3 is TGTGCCAGCAGCTACGGGACAGTTGGCTCCTACGAGCAGTACTTC. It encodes CASSYGTVGSYEQYF.

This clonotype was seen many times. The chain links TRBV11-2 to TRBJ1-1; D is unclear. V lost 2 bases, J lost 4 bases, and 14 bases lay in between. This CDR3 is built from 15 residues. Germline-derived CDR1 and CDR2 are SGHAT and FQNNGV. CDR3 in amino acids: CASSLRAGESTEAFF. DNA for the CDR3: TGTGCCAGCAGCTTAAGGGCCGGGGAGAGCACTGAAGCTTTCTTT.

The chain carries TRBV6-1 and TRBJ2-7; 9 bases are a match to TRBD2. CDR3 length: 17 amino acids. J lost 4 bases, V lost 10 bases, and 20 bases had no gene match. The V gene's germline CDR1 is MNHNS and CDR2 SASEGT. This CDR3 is CATRGSGSIKARYEQYF. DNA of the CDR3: TGTGCCACCCGAGGTAGCGGGAGTATCAAAGCAAGGTACGAGCAGTACTTC.

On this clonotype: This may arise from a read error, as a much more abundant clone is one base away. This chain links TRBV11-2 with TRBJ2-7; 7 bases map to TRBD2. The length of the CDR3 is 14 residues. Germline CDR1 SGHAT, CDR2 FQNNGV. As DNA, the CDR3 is TGTACCAGCTCTAGGGCCAGCGGGATTTACGAGCAGTACTTC. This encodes CTSSRASGIYEQYF. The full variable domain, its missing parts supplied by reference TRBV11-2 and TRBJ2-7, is EAGVAQSPRYKIIEKRQSVAFWCNPISGHATLYWYQQILGQGPKLLIQFQNNGVVDDSQLPKDRFSAERLKGVDSTLKIQPAKLEDSAVYLCTSSRASGIYEQYFGPGTRLTVT.

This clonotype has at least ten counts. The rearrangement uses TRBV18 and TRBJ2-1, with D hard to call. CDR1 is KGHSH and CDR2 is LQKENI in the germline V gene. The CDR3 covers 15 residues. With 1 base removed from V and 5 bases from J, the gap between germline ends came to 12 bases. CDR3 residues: CASSPLAALHNEQFF. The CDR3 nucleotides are TGTGCCAGCTCACCACTAGCAGCCCTCCACAATGAGCAGTTCTTC.

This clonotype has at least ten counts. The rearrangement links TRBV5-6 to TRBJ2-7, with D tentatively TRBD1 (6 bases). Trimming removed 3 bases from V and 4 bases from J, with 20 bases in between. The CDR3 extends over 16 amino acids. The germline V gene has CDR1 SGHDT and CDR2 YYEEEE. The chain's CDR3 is CASSSVQSRGVYEQYF. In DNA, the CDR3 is TGTGCCAGCAGCTCGGTACAAAGCAGGGGTGTTTACGAGCAGTACTTC.

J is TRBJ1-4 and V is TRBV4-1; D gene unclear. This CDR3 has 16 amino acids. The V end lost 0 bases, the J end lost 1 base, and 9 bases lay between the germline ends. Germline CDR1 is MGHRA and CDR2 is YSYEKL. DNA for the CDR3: TGCGCCAGCAGCCAAGATCTGGGTGGAACTAATGAAAAACTGTTTTTT. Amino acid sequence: CASSQDLGGTNEKLFF.

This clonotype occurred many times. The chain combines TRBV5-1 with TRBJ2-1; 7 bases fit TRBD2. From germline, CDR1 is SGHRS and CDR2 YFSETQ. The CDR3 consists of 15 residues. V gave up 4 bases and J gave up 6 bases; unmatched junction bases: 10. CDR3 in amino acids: CASSTIRAGVNEQFF. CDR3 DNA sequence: TGCGCCAGCAGCACCATACGGGCGGGGGTCAATGAGCAGTTCTTC. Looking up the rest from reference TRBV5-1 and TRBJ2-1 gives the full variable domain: KAGVTQTPRYLIKTRGQQVTLSCSPISGHRSVSWYQQTPGQGLQFLFEYFSETQRNKGNFPGRFSGRQFSNSRSEMNVSTLELGDSALYLCASSTIRAGVNEQFFGPGTRLTVL.

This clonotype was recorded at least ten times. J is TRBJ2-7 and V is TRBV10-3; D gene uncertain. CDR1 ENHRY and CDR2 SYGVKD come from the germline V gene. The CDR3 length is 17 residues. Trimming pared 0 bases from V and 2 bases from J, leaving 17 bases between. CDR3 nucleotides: TGTGCCATCAGTGAGTCGATCTGGCAGGTCCATGCCTACGAGCAGTACTTC. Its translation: CAISESIWQVHAYEQYF.

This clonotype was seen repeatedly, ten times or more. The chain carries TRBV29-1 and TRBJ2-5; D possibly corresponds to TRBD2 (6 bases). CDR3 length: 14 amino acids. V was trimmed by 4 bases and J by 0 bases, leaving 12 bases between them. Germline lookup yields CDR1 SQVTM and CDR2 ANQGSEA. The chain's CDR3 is CSVAGGTYQETQYF. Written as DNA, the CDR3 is TGCAGCGTTGCGGGCGGGACCTACCAAGAGACCCAGTACTTC.

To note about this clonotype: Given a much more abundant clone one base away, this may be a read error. CDR3 coding DNA: TGTGCCAGCAGCGCACAGACCCAGGGGATCGGTGACAATGAGCAGTTCTTC. It codes for CASSAQTQGIGDNEQFF. This chain uses TRBV5-6 with TRBJ2-1, with TRBD1 as a possible D gene (6 bases). The germline CDR1 and CDR2 sequences are SGHDT and YYEEEE. V dropped 4 bases and J dropped 5 bases, with 22 bases sitting between them. The CDR3 sequence is 17 residues long.